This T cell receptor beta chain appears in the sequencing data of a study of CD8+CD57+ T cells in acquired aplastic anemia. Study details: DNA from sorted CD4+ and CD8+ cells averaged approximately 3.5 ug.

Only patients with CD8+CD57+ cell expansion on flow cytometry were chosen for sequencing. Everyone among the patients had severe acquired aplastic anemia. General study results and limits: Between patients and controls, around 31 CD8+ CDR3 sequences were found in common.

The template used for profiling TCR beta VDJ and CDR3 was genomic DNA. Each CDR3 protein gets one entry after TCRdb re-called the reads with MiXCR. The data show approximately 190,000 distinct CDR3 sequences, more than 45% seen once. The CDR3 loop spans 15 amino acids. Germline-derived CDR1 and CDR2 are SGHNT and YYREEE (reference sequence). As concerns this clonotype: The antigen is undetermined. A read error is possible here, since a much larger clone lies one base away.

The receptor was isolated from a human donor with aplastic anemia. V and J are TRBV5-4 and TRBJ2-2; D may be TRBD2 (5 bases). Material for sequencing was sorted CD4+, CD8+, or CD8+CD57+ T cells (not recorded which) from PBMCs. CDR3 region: CASSLGRTLTGELVF. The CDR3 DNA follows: TGTGCCAGCAGCTTGGGGCGTACCCTCACCGGGGAGCTGGTTTTT.